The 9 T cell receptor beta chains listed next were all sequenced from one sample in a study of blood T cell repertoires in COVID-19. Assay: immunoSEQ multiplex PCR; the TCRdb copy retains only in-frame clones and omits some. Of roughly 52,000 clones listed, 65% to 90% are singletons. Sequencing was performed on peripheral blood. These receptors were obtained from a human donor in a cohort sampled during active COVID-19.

CDR3: CSVKGQDGAGNNQPQHF. Written as DNA, the CDR3 is TGCAGCGTTAAGGGACAGGATGGTGCCGGGAACAATCAGCCCCAGCATTTT. The V call is TRBV29-1, the J call TRBJ1-5; 8 bases are a match to TRBD1. Germline assignment: CDR1 SQVTM and CDR2 ANQGSEA. V trimming: 5 bases; J trimming: 3 bases; junction bases outside the gene matches: 15. This CDR3 contains 17 residues.

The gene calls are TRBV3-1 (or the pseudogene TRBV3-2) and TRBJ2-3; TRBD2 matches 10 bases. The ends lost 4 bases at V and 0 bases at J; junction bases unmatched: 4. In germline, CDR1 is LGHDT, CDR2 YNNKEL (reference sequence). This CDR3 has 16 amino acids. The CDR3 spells CASSRTSGYSTDTQYF. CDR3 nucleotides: TGTGCCAGCAGCCGGACTAGCGGATATAGCACAGATACGCAGTATTTT.

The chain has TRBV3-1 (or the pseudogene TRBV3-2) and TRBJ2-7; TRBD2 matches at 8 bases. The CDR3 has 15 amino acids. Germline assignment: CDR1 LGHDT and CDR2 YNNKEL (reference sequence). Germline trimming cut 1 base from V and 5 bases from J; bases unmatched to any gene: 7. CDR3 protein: CASSQVPGGGDEQYF. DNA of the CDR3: TGTGCCAGCAGCCAAGTCCCGGGGGGGGGCGACGAGCAGTACTTC.

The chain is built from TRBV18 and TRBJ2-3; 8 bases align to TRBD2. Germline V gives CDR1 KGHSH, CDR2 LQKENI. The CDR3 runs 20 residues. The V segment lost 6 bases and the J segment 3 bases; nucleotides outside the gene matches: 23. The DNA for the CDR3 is TGTGCCAGCTCCCCCGAGTTGGAAGTAAGCGGGAGACGAAGGACAGATACGCAGTATTTT. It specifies CASSPELEVSGRRRTDTQYF.

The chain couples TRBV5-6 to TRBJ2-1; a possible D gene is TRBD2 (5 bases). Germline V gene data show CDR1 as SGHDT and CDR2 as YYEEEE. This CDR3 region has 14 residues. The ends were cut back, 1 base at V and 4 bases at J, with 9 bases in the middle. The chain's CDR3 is CASSLQRTYNEQFF. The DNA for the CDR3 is TGTGCCAGCAGCTTGCAGCGGACTTACAATGAGCAGTTCTTC.

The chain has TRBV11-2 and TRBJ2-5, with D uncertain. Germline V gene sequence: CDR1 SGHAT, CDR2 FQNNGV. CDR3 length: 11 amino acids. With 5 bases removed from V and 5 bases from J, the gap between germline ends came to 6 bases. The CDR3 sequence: CASSPRETQYF. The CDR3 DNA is TGTGCCAGCAGCCCTCGTGAGACCCAGTACTTC.

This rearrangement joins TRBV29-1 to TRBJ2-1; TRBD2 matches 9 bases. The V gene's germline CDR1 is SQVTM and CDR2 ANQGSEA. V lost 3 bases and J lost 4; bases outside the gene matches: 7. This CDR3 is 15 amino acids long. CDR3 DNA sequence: TGCAGCGTTGAGGGGCGGGAGGGCGTTTACAATGAGCAGTTCTTC. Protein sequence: CSVEGREGVYNEQFF.

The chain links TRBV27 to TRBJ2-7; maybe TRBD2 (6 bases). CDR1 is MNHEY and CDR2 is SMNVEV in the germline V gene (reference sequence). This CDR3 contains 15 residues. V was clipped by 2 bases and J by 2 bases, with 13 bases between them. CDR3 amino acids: CASSLVTGVAYEQYF. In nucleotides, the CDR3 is TGTGCCAGCAGTTTAGTTACGGGGGTAGCCTACGAGCAGTACTTC.

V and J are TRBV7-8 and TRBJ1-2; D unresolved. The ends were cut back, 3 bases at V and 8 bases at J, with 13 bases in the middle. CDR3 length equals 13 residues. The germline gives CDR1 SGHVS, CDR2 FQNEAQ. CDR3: CASSFQLGDGYTF. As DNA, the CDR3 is TGTGCCAGCAGCTTCCAATTGGGCGACGGCTACACCTTC.